This TCR beta chain was recorded in a study of T cells in Graves' hyperthyroidism and ophthalmopathy. Amplified regions were TCR beta CDR3 sequences from RNA transcripts. Researchers ran a first-round RT-PCR on the TCR CDR3 using the HTBI primer set. Via MiXCR, TCRdb re-called the multiplex PCR reads, giving one row per CDR3 protein. The repertoire holds 300,000 to 450,000 distinct CDR3 sequences, 13% seen once, with roughly 9.2% in the top ten. CDR3 length: 12 residues. Germline V gives CDR1 SNHLY, CDR2 FYNNEI. Trimming shortened V by 11 bases and J by 1 base, and 11 bases separated the two germline ends. The study defined stable Graves' hyperthyroidism as no ophthalmopathy progression within 18 months. These patients, aged 18 to 65, had recently diagnosed hyperthyroidism lasting under 2 months.

The specimen was blood. The chain carries TRBV2 and TRBJ1-1; D is ambiguous. This receptor was identified in a woman between 18 and 30 years old with Graves' hyperthyroidism. The CDR3 DNA is TGTGCCTTATCTGACCCGAACACTGAAGCTTTCTTT. It yields the protein CALSDPNTEAFF. The full variable domain, rest sourced from reference TRBV2 and TRBJ1-1, is EPEVTQTPSHQVTQMGQEVILRCVPISNHLYFYWYRQILGQKVEFLVSFYNNEISEKSEIFDDQFSVERPDGSNFTLKIRSTKLEDSAMYFCALSDPNTEAFFGQGTRLTVV.